These 24 T cell receptor beta chains were all obtained from the same sample, sequenced in a study of shared clonotypes between healthy human individuals. Assay used: immunoSEQ multiplex PCR; TCRdb lists only in-frame clones, some missing. The sample consists of approximately 500,000 clones, about 96% of them appearing once. The specimen sequenced was naive CD4+ T cells sorted from blood. Sample subset: CD45RA+ positively selected. These receptors came from a woman between 25 and 40 years old in good health.

This chain uses TRBV6-5 with TRBJ2-7; possible D gene TRBD2, 5 bases. The CDR3 is 14 amino acids. V lost 4 bases to trimming and J lost 2 bases, with 12 bases between them. Looked up from germline, CDR1 is MNHEY and CDR2 is SVGAGI. CDR3 protein: CASSWSGPAYEQYF. Here the CDR3 DNA reads TGTGCCAGCAGTTGGAGCGGACCGGCCTACGAGCAGTACTTC.

V and J are TRBV18 and TRBJ2-6; 10 positions match TRBD2. The V segment lost 4 bases and the J segment 3 bases; nucleotides outside the gene matches: 6. Germline V gives CDR1 KGHSH, CDR2 LQKENI. The CDR3 extends over 17 amino acids. The CDR3 spells CASSQLAGIGGANVLTF. The CDR3 DNA sequence: TGTGCCAGCTCACAACTAGCGGGGATAGGTGGGGCCAACGTCCTGACTTTC.

The V call is TRBV7-2, the J call TRBJ2-2; D unclear. The ends were cut back, 3 bases at V and 0 bases at J, with 5 bases in the middle. The CDR3 contains 14 residues. CDR1 is SGHTA and CDR2 is FQGNSA in the germline V gene. CDR3 amino acids: CASSFRPNTGELFF. CDR3 DNA sequence: TGTGCCAGCAGCTTCAGGCCGAACACCGGGGAGCTGTTTTTT.

This chain joins TRBV6-6 and TRBJ2-7; TRBD2 matches at 7 bases. Trimming cost V 5 bases and J 5 bases; bases outside gene matches: 9. From germline, CDR1 is MNHNY and CDR2 SVGAGI (reference sequence). This CDR3 comprises 14 residues. CDR3 region: CASSGRGGSHEQYF. DNA of the CDR3: TGTGCCAGCAGTGGGCGGGGCGGGAGCCACGAGCAGTACTTC.

The V and J genes are TRBV28 and TRBJ2-7; TRBD2 agrees at 14 bases. The CDR3 runs 20 residues. V gave up 4 bases and J gave up 4 bases; unmatched junction bases: 18. Germline loops: CDR1 MDHEN, CDR2 SYDVKM. Here the CDR3 DNA reads TGTGCCAGCAGTTCTACCTGGGGACTAGCGGGAGTCAGGGGGAGATACGAGCAGTACTTC. Translation gives CASSSTWGLAGVRGRYEQYF.

The rearrangement links TRBV6-5 to TRBJ1-5; no reliable D call. The CDR3 has 13 amino acids. V was pared by 4 bases and J by 5 bases, with 9 bases between. The germline gives CDR1 MNHEY, CDR2 SVGAGI. Here the CDR3 reads CASSSVVDQPQHF. Here the CDR3 DNA reads TGTGCCAGCAGTTCGGTGGTGGATCAGCCCCAGCATTTT.

The V and J genes are TRBV19 and TRBJ1-3; D uncertain. The CDR3 loop spans 16 amino acids. Germline assignment: CDR1 LNHDA and CDR2 SQIVND (reference sequence). Trimming took 6 bases from V and 0 from J, leaving 15 bases between them. CDR3 DNA: TGTGCCAGTAGACCCCTCGGCAGTCGCTCTGGAAACACCATATATTTT. Translated, it gives CASRPLGSRSGNTIYF.

The chain couples TRBV18 to TRBJ2-7; 8 bases map to TRBD1. Trimming took 3 bases from V and 6 from J; bases not matched to a gene: 7. CDR3 length: 14 residues. Germline V gene lookup returns CDR1 KGHSH and CDR2 LQKENI. The CDR3 loop is CASSPPTGVGEQYF. The CDR3 region has the DNA TGTGCCAGCTCACCTCCGACAGGGGTGGGCGAGCAGTACTTC.

J is TRBJ2-2 and V is TRBV2; 7 bases fit TRBD1. The CDR3 runs 15 residues. With V trimmed by 6 bases and J by 4 bases, 8 bases remained unmatched. Germline assignment: CDR1 SNHLY and CDR2 FYNNEI. The CDR3, as DNA: TGTGCCAGCAGGGGCACAGGGGTACGCACCGGGGAGCTGTTTTTT. Amino acids: CASRGTGVRTGELFF.

The chain carries TRBV28 and TRBJ1-1; a weak D match, TRBD1 (6 bases). Trimming pared 7 bases from V and 6 bases from J, leaving 21 bases between. The CDR3 covers 15 residues. Germline V gene lookup returns CDR1 MDHEN and CDR2 SYDVKM. This CDR3 is CASTPAGGKRAEAFF. CDR3 in DNA: TGTGCCAGCACCCCGGCGGGGGGCAAACGAGCTGAAGCTTTCTTT.

The rearrangement links TRBV10-1 to TRBJ2-7, with no clear D. Between the trimmed V and J ends, which lost 6 bases and 2 bases, there was a span of 17 bases. The germline gives CDR1 WNHNN, CDR2 SYGVQD (reference sequence). The CDR3 consists of 15 residues. The CDR3 bases are TGCGCCAGCAGCGACCACCAAAGCCTCACCTACGAGCAGTACTTC. Amino acids: CASSDHQSLTYEQYF.

The CDR3 loop reads CSAGPRYEQYF. CDR3 nucleotides: TGCAGTGCTGGGCCTCGGTACGAGCAGTACTTC. The rearrangement joins TRBV20-1 to TRBJ2-7; no firm D call. CDR1 and CDR2 from the germline V gene are DFQATT and SNEGSKA (reference sequence). This CDR3 has 11 amino acids. Trimming cost V 5 bases and J 4 bases, with 9 bases left between them.

This chain connects TRBV7-8 to TRBJ2-5; D not resolved. V lost 2 bases, J lost 5 bases, and 18 bases lay in between. Germline assignment: CDR1 SGHVS and CDR2 FQNEAQ. The CDR3 has 16 residues. CDR3: CASSLWYYPPTETQYF. The CDR3 bases are TGTGCCAGCAGCTTATGGTACTATCCGCCGACGGAGACCCAGTACTTC. The full variable domain, in which reference TRBV7-8 and TRBJ2-5 provide the parts outside the CDR3, is GAGVSQSPRYKVAKRGQDVALRCDPISGHVSLFWYQQALGQGPEFLTYFQNEAQLDKSGLPSDRFFAERPEGSVSTLKIQRTQQEDSAVYLCASSLWYYPPTETQYFGPGTRLLVL.

The J gene is TRBJ1-4, the V gene TRBV5-1; D might be TRBD1 (6 bases). The CDR3 sequence is 15 residues long. Germline loops: CDR1 SGHRS, CDR2 YFSETQ. V was trimmed by 0 bases and J by 7 bases, leaving 13 bases between them. DNA for the CDR3: TGCGCCAGCAGCTTGGAACCAGGGGACTTTGAAAAACTGTTTTTT. Translation gives CASSLEPGDFEKLFF.

The V gene is TRBV5-4, the J gene TRBJ2-1; D remains unclear. V dropped 0 bases and J dropped 8 bases, with 15 bases sitting between them. The germline V gene has CDR1 SGHNT and CDR2 YYREEE (reference sequence). The CDR3 is 15 amino acids. The CDR3 DNA sequence: TGTGCCAGCAGCTTGGAGGCATCTCAATGGGATGAGCAGTTCTTC. As protein: CASSLEASQWDEQFF.

The genes are TRBV18 and TRBJ2-7; D gene ambiguous. Germline V lookup: CDR1 KGHSH, CDR2 LQKENI. Deletions cut 3 bases from V and 7 bases from J, with 7 bases between. This CDR3 contains 11 residues. For the CDR3, the DNA is TGTGCCAGCTCACCCGCTAAGGAGCAGTACTTC. This sequence encodes CASSPAKEQYF.

This clone was detected a few times. The CDR3 nucleotides read TGTGCCAGCAGACCTGACAGGGAAGACACTGAAGCTTTCTTT. It codes for CASRPDREDTEAFF. J is TRBJ1-1 and V is TRBV5-4, with 7 positions matching TRBD1. Germline loops: CDR1 SGHNT, CDR2 YYREEE (reference sequence). The CDR3 covers 14 residues. Losses at the gene ends were 5 bases for V and 3 bases for J; bases not matched to a gene: 7. Full variable domain (outside the CDR3, taken from reference TRBV5-4 and TRBJ1-1): ETGVTQSPTHLIKTRGQQVTLRCSSQSGHNTVSWYQQALGQGPQFIFQYYREEENGRGNFPPRFSGLQFPNYSSELNVNALELDDSALYLCASRPDREDTEAFFGQGTRLTVV.

The gene calls are TRBV29-1 and TRBJ2-1, with D possibly being TRBD1 or TRBD2 (5 bases each). V lost 6 bases, J lost 15 bases, and 27 bases lay in between. The CDR3 totals 14 residues. CDR1 is SQVTM, CDR2 ANQGSEA, per germline. The CDR3 region has the DNA TGCAGCGTATTGGGGGAACCTATAGGGTATGTTTTGTTCTTC. Its translation is CSVLGEPIGYVLFF.

In regard to this clone: At one end the junction does not follow the germline gene, possibly because of a read error. For the CDR3, the DNA is TGCAGTGCTAGTACCAGTCGAGTTTTC. Translating it yields CSASTSRVF. The chain links TRBV20-1 to TRBJ1-2; no firm D call. The CDR3 is 9 residues long. Per the germline V gene, CDR1 is DFQATT and CDR2 is SNEGSKA (reference sequence).

The chain employs TRBV28 and TRBJ2-2; D unresolved. Trimming cost V 7 bases and J 7 bases, with 4 bases left between them. This CDR3 is 10 amino acids long. Germline CDR1 MDHEN, CDR2 SYDVKM. The CDR3 region has the DNA TGTGCCAGCAACGGCGGGGAGCTGTTTTTT. This sequence encodes CASNGGELFF.

The sample holds one count of this clone. The chain recombines TRBV27 with TRBJ2-3; 8 bases align to TRBD2. V lost 5 bases, J lost 4 bases, and 8 bases stayed unmatched. The CDR3 totals 15 residues. Germline V CDR1 and CDR2: MNHEY, SMNVEV (reference sequence). DNA of the CDR3: TGTGCCAGCAGTGACCGCGGGAGGTCCCCAGATACGCAGTATTTT. This encodes CASSDRGRSPDTQYF.

J is TRBJ2-7 and V is TRBV28; D is perhaps TRBD1 (5 bases). The germline V gene has CDR1 MDHEN and CDR2 SYDVKM. V lost 6 bases to trimming and J lost 4 bases, with 13 bases between them. This CDR3 has 13 amino acids. For the CDR3, the DNA is TGTGCCAGCAGGCAGGGTGGCGGTTACGAGCAGTACTTC. Translating gives CASRQGGGYEQYF.

V and J are TRBV6-5 and TRBJ1-6, with TRBD1 matching over 9 bases. J was trimmed by 9 bases and V by 7 bases; bases with no gene match: 10. This CDR3 contains 15 residues. From germline, CDR1 is MNHEY and CDR2 SVGAGI. The CDR3 loop is CASTQSGTGLSPLHF. The CDR3 region has the DNA TGTGCCAGCACCCAATCCGGGACAGGGCTTTCACCCCTCCACTTT.

V and J are TRBV7-9 and TRBJ1-1; D unclear. Per the germline V gene, CDR1 is SEHNR and CDR2 is FQNEAQ (reference sequence). V dropped 7 bases and J dropped 0 bases, with 12 bases sitting between them. The CDR3 spans 14 residues. The CDR3 DNA sequence: TGTGCCAGCATATTGCTCGGTGTGAACACTGAAGCTTTCTTT. Translation gives CASILLGVNTEAFF.